This TCR beta chain was recovered during a study of CD8 T cells in ankylosing spondylitis. Construction of TCR beta libraries was performed using quantitative 5'-RACE with molecular barcodes. TCRdb reanalysed the 5' RACE reads using MiXCR and keeps one entry per CDR3 protein. The sample consists of more than 600,000 distinct CDR3 sequences, 15% to 20% of them appearing once. V lost 0 bases and J 7 bases, leaving 13 bases between the germline ends. CDR3 length: 14 residues. Germline loops: CDR1 SGHRS, CDR2 YFSETQ. Details on this clonotype: The antigen remains unidentified.

Regarding the study as a whole: Researchers reportedly found disease-linked clones significantly enriched in matched ankylosing spondylitis synovial fluid. Characteristic, it appeared, of ankylosing spondylitis blood was a TCR beta motif of fewer than 10 highly homologous variants. CD8+ by phenotype, disease-linked clones were relatively rare in peripheral blood. Previously reported in reactive arthritis synovial fluid and blood were some of the motif variants.

V gene TRBV5-1 combines with J gene TRBJ1-1, with D tentatively TRBD1 (6 bases). Source material: blood, either unsorted or a sorted T cell fraction (not recorded which). The sequence came from a male donor with ankylosing spondylitis. The CDR3 here is CASSLGGGQDEAFF. As DNA, the CDR3 is TGCGCCAGCAGCTTGGGAGGGGGTCAGGATGAAGCTTTCTTT.